A single sample is the source of the 21 T cell receptor beta chains below, sequenced in a study of blood T cell repertoires in COVID-19. Sequencing was performed with immunoSEQ multiplex PCR; in TCRdb, only in-frame clones are kept and a portion is missing. The repertoire includes 100,000 to 150,000 clones, 70% to 90% of them detected once, and 1.5% sits in the top ten. Source material: peripheral blood. Receptor source: a human donor in a cohort sampled during active COVID-19.

This clone was seen repeatedly, ten times or more. This sequence joins TRBV6-5 and TRBJ2-5, with D perhaps matching TRBD2 (6 bases). Trimming left V 7 bases short and J 4 bases short, with 16 bases between. The CDR3 spans 14 residues. CDR1 and CDR2 (germline): MNHEY, SVGAGI. Here the CDR3 reads CASTRGEEAETQYF. The CDR3 DNA is TGTGCCAGCACTAGAGGGGAGGAGGCAGAGACCCAGTACTTC.

The chain joins TRBV29-1 to TRBJ1-2, with D unresolved. Germline V gene sequence: CDR1 SQVTM, CDR2 ANQGSEA. This CDR3 region has 12 residues. With 3 bases removed from V and 1 base from J, the gap between germline ends came to 6 bases. CDR3 residues: CSVEGSNYGYTF. The CDR3 coding sequence is TGCAGCGTTGAGGGGAGTAACTATGGCTACACCTTC.

The CDR3 spells CASSLGSGTGTKKLFF. DNA for the CDR3: TGCGCCAGCAGCTTGGGGTCCGGGACAGGGACCAAAAAACTGTTTTTT. The genes are TRBV5-1 and TRBJ1-4; TRBD1 aligns across 9 bases. The CDR3 spans 16 residues. V gave up 0 bases and J gave up 9 bases; unmatched junction bases: 9. The germline V gene has CDR1 SGHRS and CDR2 YFSETQ. The entire variable domain, with the rest obtained from reference TRBV5-1 and TRBJ1-4, is as follows: KAGVTQTPRYLIKTRGQQVTLSCSPISGHRSVSWYQQTPGQGLQFLFEYFSETQRNKGNFPGRFSGRQFSNSRSEMNVSTLELGDSALYLCASSLGSGTGTKKLFFGSGTQLSVL.

Remarks on this clone: The germline gene is not matched at one end of the junction; a read error may be the cause. The CDR3 coding sequence is TGCAGTGCTCGACTAGCGGGGGATTTT. Encoded protein: CSARLAGDF. The gene calls are TRBV20-1 and TRBJ2-3, with TRBD2 identical over 12 bases. CDR1 and CDR2 (germline): DFQATT, SNEGSKA (reference sequence). This CDR3 is 9 amino acids long.

The CDR3 loop reads CASRPPLDRWLNTEAFF. CDR3 bases: TGTGCCAGTAGACCACCCTTGGACAGGTGGTTGAACACTGAAGCTTTCTTT. V is TRBV19 and J is TRBJ1-1; 7 bases are a match to TRBD1. With V trimmed by 6 bases and J by 0 bases, 13 bases remained unmatched. Germline V gene sequence: CDR1 LNHDA, CDR2 SQIVND (reference sequence). CDR3 size: 17 residues.

This chain connects TRBV11-2 to TRBJ2-2; possible D gene TRBD1, 6 bases. Germline CDR1 reads SGHAT; CDR2 reads FQNNGV. Trimming cost V 5 bases and J 4 bases, with 11 bases left between them. The CDR3 is 14 amino acids. This chain's CDR3 is CASSVRGGTGELFF. CDR3 DNA: TGTGCCAGCAGCGTACGAGGGGGCACCGGGGAGCTGTTTTTT.

The gene calls are TRBV4-1 and TRBJ1-4, with D uncertain. CDR1 is MGHRA and CDR2 is YSYEKL in the germline V gene. The CDR3 has 14 amino acids. V dropped 1 base and J dropped 3 bases, with 6 bases sitting between them. CDR3 amino acids: CASSQVAANEKLFF. DNA of the CDR3: TGCGCCAGCAGCCAAGTGGCAGCTAATGAAAAACTGTTTTTT.

In nucleotides, the CDR3 is TGTGCCAGCAGCACGAGCATCCGCAAAGAGACCCAGTACTTC. Translating it yields CASSTSIRKETQYF. The genes are TRBV7-9 and TRBJ2-5, with D unclear. In germline, CDR1 is SEHNR, CDR2 FQNEAQ (reference sequence). There are 14 residues in the CDR3. V was shortened by 5 bases and J by 3 bases, with 13 bases between the two germline ends.

The V and J genes are TRBV2 and TRBJ1-1; D call uncertain. V was pared by 6 bases and J by 1 base, with 9 bases between. This CDR3 region has 13 residues. Germline V gene lookup returns CDR1 SNHLY and CDR2 FYNNEI. CDR3 nucleotide sequence: TGTGCCAGCAGGAATACAGCGAACACTGAAGCTTTCTTT. As protein: CASRNTANTEAFF.

The V and J genes are TRBV5-1 and TRBJ2-2; 10 bases align to TRBD2. Germline assignment: CDR1 SGHRS and CDR2 YFSETQ. This CDR3 has 17 amino acids. With 4 bases clipped from V and 5 bases from J, the junction kept 11 bases outside the gene matches. The CDR3 nucleotides are TGCGCCAGCAGCCACCAGCCAGCGGGGGGGCCGACCGGGGAGCTGTTTTTT. This codes for CASSHQPAGGPTGELFF.

J is TRBJ1-4 and V is TRBV5-8; 9 bases match TRBD1. From germline, CDR1 is SGHTS and CDR2 YDEGEE. This CDR3 has 16 residues. V lost 2 bases and J lost 6; bases outside the gene matches: 8. The CDR3, as DNA: TGTGCCAGCAGCTTCCGGGACAGGGCGGTATATGAAAAACTGTTTTTT. It translates to CASSFRDRAVYEKLFF.

The sample holds one count of this clone. The rearrangement links TRBV5-4 to TRBJ2-1, with a weak D call TRBD2 (5 bases). V shed 0 bases and J shed 2 bases, with 9 bases lying between them. The CDR3 runs 15 residues. Germline V gives CDR1 SGHNT, CDR2 YYREEE (reference sequence). CDR3 coding DNA: TGTGCCAGCAGCTTGGTTAGCGCCGCCTACAATGAGCAGTTCTTC. The encoded protein is CASSLVSAAYNEQFF.

This chain joins TRBV2 and TRBJ1-2, with 9 bases matching TRBD1. The germline V gene has CDR1 SNHLY and CDR2 FYNNEI. The CDR3 is 14 amino acids. J lost 2 bases, V lost 7 bases, and 5 bases had no gene match. This CDR3 is CASTLGQGNYGYTF. The CDR3 DNA sequence: TGTGCCAGCACCCTAGGACAGGGGAACTATGGCTACACCTTC.

The J gene is TRBJ2-3, the V gene TRBV9, with a tentative D call TRBD1 (6 bases). Per germline, CDR1 SGDLS and CDR2 YYNGEE. The V end lost 4 bases, the J end lost 3 bases, and 15 bases lay between the germline ends. The CDR3 has 15 residues. The CDR3 loop is CASSPGPQGTDTQYF. The CDR3 bases are TGTGCCAGCAGCCCCGGCCCGCAGGGGACAGATACGCAGTATTTT.

DNA for the CDR3: TGCGCCAGCAGCTTGTCTAGCGGTGGGACCGGGGAGCTGTTTTTT. Encoded protein: CASSLSSGGTGELFF. The gene calls are TRBV5-1 and TRBJ2-2, with TRBD2 matching 7 bases. The CDR3 covers 15 residues. Per germline, CDR1 SGHRS and CDR2 YFSETQ. J lost 5 bases, V lost 1 base, and 5 bases had no gene match. Full variable domain (missing parts from reference TRBV5-1 and TRBJ2-2): KAGVTQTPRYLIKTRGQQVTLSCSPISGHRSVSWYQQTPGQGLQFLFEYFSETQRNKGNFPGRFSGRQFSNSRSEMNVSTLELGDSALYLCASSLSSGGTGELFFGEGSRLTVL.

The gene calls are TRBV5-1 and TRBJ2-2; D is possibly TRBD2 (6 bases). Trimming pared 2 bases from V and 0 bases from J, leaving 20 bases between. The CDR3 has 19 residues. The germline CDR1 and CDR2 sequences are SGHRS and YFSETQ. Here the CDR3 DNA reads TGCGCCAGCAGCTTTGGGAAACTCAGCGGGCAGCCGAACACCGGGGAGCTGTTTTTT. Protein product: CASSFGKLSGQPNTGELFF. The whole variable domain, remainder taken from reference TRBV5-1 and TRBJ2-2, is KAGVTQTPRYLIKTRGQQVTLSCSPISGHRSVSWYQQTPGQGLQFLFEYFSETQRNKGNFPGRFSGRQFSNSRSEMNVSTLELGDSALYLCASSFGKLSGQPNTGELFFGEGSRLTVL.

The rearrangement links TRBV5-1 to TRBJ2-2; 11 positions match TRBD2. Germline V gene lookup returns CDR1 SGHRS and CDR2 YFSETQ. Trimming cost V 1 base and J 1 base; bases outside gene matches: 3. The CDR3 length is 17 residues. The DNA for the CDR3 is TGCGCCAGCAGCTTGACTGGGACTAGCGGGAACACCGGGGAGCTGTTTTTT. Translation gives CASSLTGTSGNTGELFF.

This chain links TRBV18 with TRBJ2-3, with D possibly TRBD2 on 6 matching bases. Germline CDR1 KGHSH, CDR2 LQKENI. V was cut by 3 bases and J by 2 bases, with 9 bases left in between. The length of the CDR3 is 14 residues. CDR3 residues: CASSPGTVTDTQYF. The DNA of the CDR3 is TGTGCCAGCTCACCCGGGACTGTCACAGATACGCAGTATTTT.

This chain uses TRBV29-1 with TRBJ2-1, with 11 positions matching TRBD2. CDR3 length equals 11 residues. V trimming: 0 bases; J trimming: 15 bases; junction bases outside the gene matches: 1. The germline V gene has CDR1 SQVTM and CDR2 ANQGSEA. The CDR3 DNA reads TGCAGCGTTGAAGACGGGACTAGCGGGTTCTTC. Translated: CSVEDGTSGFF.

CDR3 region: CASSHGRPRAYEQYF. The CDR3 bases are TGTGCCAGCAGCCATGGTAGACCTCGGGCCTACGAGCAGTACTTC. This chain connects TRBV3-1 (or the pseudogene TRBV3-2) to TRBJ2-7, with D unclear. The length of the CDR3 is 15 residues. Germline loops: CDR1 LGHDT, CDR2 YNNKEL (reference sequence). V was cut by 3 bases and J by 2 bases, with 14 bases left in between.

V is TRBV28 and J is TRBJ1-3, with TRBD1 matching over 8 bases. Looked up from germline, CDR1 is MDHEN and CDR2 is SYDVKM. This CDR3 is 15 amino acids long. V lost 4 bases and J lost 5; bases outside the gene matches: 7. The CDR3 sequence is CASSWTGRERNTIYF. The CDR3 DNA sequence: TGTGCCAGCAGTTGGACAGGGAGGGAGCGAAACACCATATATTTT.